The 27 T cell receptor beta chains given below trace back to one sample, sequenced in a study of graft-versus-host responses after intestinal transplantation. Measured with immunoSEQ multiplex PCR; TCRdb has only the in-frame clones, and not every one. There are 77,000 or so clones in the sample; about 92% occur only once, and roughly 0.7% lies in the top ten. The sequenced sample was PBMCs, obtained 98 days after intestinal transplantation. These receptors all come from a human patient who received an intestinal transplant, so some T cells may come from the graft donor.

The chain carries TRBV30 and TRBJ1-5; the D gene is possibly TRBD1 (6 bases). V gave up 0 bases and J gave up 2 bases, with 14 bases separating them. CDR1 and CDR2 from the germline V gene are GTSNPN and SVGIG (reference sequence). This CDR3 is 16 amino acids long. This chain's CDR3 is CAWSVLGGGGNQPQHF. DNA for the CDR3: TGTGCCTGGAGTGTATTGGGGGGGGGCGGCAATCAGCCCCAGCATTTT.

This sequence joins TRBV30 and TRBJ2-5; no firm D call. This CDR3 is built from 13 residues. V lost 0 bases to trimming and J lost 4 bases, with 9 bases between them. Germline CDR1 is GTSNPN and CDR2 is SVGIG (reference sequence). DNA for the CDR3: TGTGCCTGGAGTGTCGCCGGTCGAGAGACCCAGTACTTC. This encodes CAWSVAGRETQYF. The whole variable domain, filled in from reference TRBV30 and TRBJ2-5, reads SQTIHQWPATLVQPVGSPLSLECTVEGTSNPNLYWYRQAAGRGLQLLFYSVGIGQISSEVPQNLSASRPQDRQFILSSKKLLLSDSGFYLCAWSVAGRETQYFGPGTRLLVL.

The genes are TRBV11-2 and TRBJ2-3; D not certain. Germline CDR1 and CDR2: SGHAT and FQNNGV. The V and J ends lost 2 bases and 6 bases respectively, with 9 bases between them. This CDR3 is 13 amino acids long. Written as DNA, the CDR3 is TGTGCCAGCAGCTTATTCCCCTGGGATACGCAGTATTTT. Protein: CASSLFPWDTQYF.

The chain recombines TRBV5-6 with TRBJ1-1; D is unclear. Trimming stripped 4 bases from V and 2 bases from J, with 12 bases between. The CDR3 loop spans 14 amino acids. The germline V gene has CDR1 SGHDT and CDR2 YYEEEE. CDR3 residues: CASSPERINTEAFF. CDR3 bases: TGTGCCAGCAGCCCGGAACGGATAAACACTGAAGCTTTCTTT. Full variable domain (rest looked up from reference TRBV5-6 and TRBJ1-1): DAGVTQSPTHLIKTRGQQVTLRCSPKSGHDTVSWYQQALGQGPQFIFQYYEEEERQRGNFPDRFSGHQFPNYSSELNVNALLLGDSALYLCASSPERINTEAFFGQGTRLTVV.

This chain uses TRBV6-5 with TRBJ1-4; D unresolved. The V and J ends lost 4 bases and 3 bases respectively, with 9 bases between them. Per the germline V gene, CDR1 is MNHEY and CDR2 is SVGAGI. The CDR3 loop spans 14 amino acids. CDR3 in amino acids: CASSLPGSNEKLFF. The CDR3 DNA reads TGTGCCAGCAGTTTACCGGGGTCTAATGAAAAACTGTTTTTT.

The chain employs TRBV10-2 and TRBJ2-5; D is uncertain. Per germline, CDR1 WSHSY and CDR2 SAAADI. There are 12 residues in the CDR3. Trimming shortened V by 0 bases and J by 7 bases, and 6 bases separated the two germline ends. The CDR3 spells CASSESSPTQYF. The CDR3 region has the DNA TGCGCCAGCAGTGAGTCGTCGCCGACCCAGTACTTC.

The chain recombines TRBV7-9 with TRBJ2-2, with D maybe TRBD1 (5 bases). With 2 bases removed from V and 1 base from J, the gap between germline ends came to 11 bases. CDR3 length: 16 amino acids. From germline, CDR1 is SEHNR and CDR2 FQNEAQ (reference sequence). The CDR3: CASSLLVTGNTGELFF. CDR3 bases: TGTGCCAGCAGCTTATTGGTTACAGGGAACACCGGGGAGCTGTTTTTT.

Regarding this clone: The identical CDR3 is also encoded by other nucleotide sequences in the sample. V gene TRBV6-6 combines with J gene TRBJ2-7, with 9 bases that match TRBD1. Unmatched junction bases numbered 3, after V lost 4 bases and J lost 2 bases. Germline-derived CDR1 and CDR2 are MNHNY and SVGAGI (reference sequence). This CDR3 contains 14 residues. The CDR3 DNA follows: TGTGCCAGCAGTTCGACAGGGGGGGCCTACGAGCAGTACTTC. Translated, it gives CASSSTGGAYEQYF.

The chain's CDR3 is CASRTSLEQGSNQPQHF. For the CDR3, the DNA is TGTGCCAGCAGGACCAGCCTAGAACAGGGGAGCAATCAGCCCCAGCATTTT. This chain connects TRBV11-2 to TRBJ1-5, with 7 bases lining up with TRBD1. The germline gives CDR1 SGHAT, CDR2 FQNNGV. The CDR3 runs 17 residues. Trimming cost V 6 bases and J 1 base; bases outside gene matches: 12.

The chain joins TRBV6-5 to TRBJ2-5, with 7 bases identical to TRBD1. The CDR3 consists of 13 residues. V trimming: 6 bases; J trimming: 3 bases; junction bases outside the gene matches: 4. Germline V gene sequence: CDR1 MNHEY, CDR2 SVGAGI. The chain's CDR3 is CASRTGTEETQYF. For the CDR3, the DNA is TGTGCCAGCAGAACAGGGACAGAAGAGACCCAGTACTTC.

The V gene is TRBV6-1, the J gene TRBJ1-2; D remains ambiguous. The CDR3 sequence is 14 residues long. V was clipped by 7 bases and J by 3 bases, with 15 bases between them. Germline V CDR1 and CDR2: MNHNS, SASEGT. CDR3 sequence: CASTRASPDYGYTF. The DNA of the CDR3 is TGTGCCAGCACCCGGGCGTCGCCCGACTATGGCTACACCTTC.

This clone is a singleton in its sample. The chain combines TRBV5-1 with TRBJ2-1; 13 positions agree with TRBD2. The V gene end was trimmed by 4 bases and the J gene end by 14 bases; junction bases not matched to a gene: 9. The CDR3 totals 14 residues. Germline CDR1 is SGHRS and CDR2 is YFSETQ. CDR3 coding DNA: TGCGCCAGCAGCCCTAGGACTAGCGGGAGCAGGGAGTTCTTC. As protein: CASSPRTSGSREFF. Combining the CDR3 with reference TRBV5-1 and TRBJ2-1 gives the whole variable domain KAGVTQTPRYLIKTRGQQVTLSCSPISGHRSVSWYQQTPGQGLQFLFEYFSETQRNKGNFPGRFSGRQFSNSRSEMNVSTLELGDSALYLCASSPRTSGSREFFGPGTRLTVL.

The chain uses TRBV9 and TRBJ1-3; a possible D gene is TRBD1 (6 bases). Germline V gene lookup returns CDR1 SGDLS and CDR2 YYNGEE. Trimming shortened V by 3 bases and J by 3 bases, and 13 bases separated the two germline ends. The CDR3 loop spans 15 amino acids. The DNA for the CDR3 is TGTGCCAGCAGCGCCGGGGGCAAGGGTGGAAACACCATATATTTT. It yields the protein CASSAGGKGGNTIYF.

The chain is built from TRBV6-6 and TRBJ2-7, with 9 bases aligning to TRBD1. CDR3 length: 15 residues. CDR1 and CDR2 from the germline V gene are MNHNY and SVGAGI (reference sequence). V lost 2 bases to trimming and J lost 5 bases; unmatched junction nucleotides: 7. CDR3 sequence reads: CASSYIGQGRDEQYF. CDR3 in DNA: TGTGCCAGCAGTTACATAGGACAGGGGCGCGACGAGCAGTACTTC.

This rearrangement joins TRBV6-5 to TRBJ2-3; no reliable D call. This CDR3 is 16 amino acids long. Germline-derived CDR1 and CDR2 are MNHEY and SVGAGI. Trimming took 2 bases from V and 6 from J, leaving 18 bases between them. CDR3 sequence (DNA): TGTGCCAGCAGTTACGAACCAACGCAGGCCAGCGATACGCAGTATTTT. It translates to CASSYEPTQASDTQYF.

The genes are TRBV9 and TRBJ2-3, with no clear D. Germline V gene lookup returns CDR1 SGDLS and CDR2 YYNGEE. The V and J ends lost 0 bases and 3 bases respectively, with 11 bases between them. The CDR3 sequence is 15 residues long. This CDR3 reads CASSVEGVRTDTQYF. The CDR3 region has the DNA TGTGCCAGCAGCGTAGAGGGCGTCAGGACAGATACGCAGTATTTT.

V is TRBV7-8 and J is TRBJ2-7; D perhaps matches TRBD2 (6 bases). This CDR3 is 13 amino acids long. Germline CDR1 and CDR2: SGHVS and FQNEAQ. Trimming pared 2 bases from V and 5 bases from J, leaving 10 bases between. CDR3 DNA sequence: TGTGCCAGCAGCTTACCAACTAGCAACGAGCAGTACTTC. Protein sequence: CASSLPTSNEQYF. The variable domain in full, completed from reference TRBV7-8 and TRBJ2-7, reads GAGVSQSPRYKVAKRGQDVALRCDPISGHVSLFWYQQALGQGPEFLTYFQNEAQLDKSGLPSDRFFAERPEGSVSTLKIQRTQQEDSAVYLCASSLPTSNEQYFGPGTRLTVT.

The chain carries TRBV5-4 and TRBJ2-7, with 8 bases matching TRBD1. V lost 0 bases to trimming and J lost 2 bases; unmatched junction nucleotides: 1. The CDR3 length is 14 residues. Germline lookup yields CDR1 SGHNT and CDR2 YYREEE (reference sequence). The CDR3 nucleotides read TGTGCCAGCAGCTTGGAACAGGGGGCCTACGAGCAGTACTTC. Translating gives CASSLEQGAYEQYF.

This clone was counted a few times. The gene calls are TRBV5-6 and TRBJ2-7; D may be TRBD1 (5 bases). The V and J ends lost 2 bases and 4 bases respectively, with 13 bases between them. Germline V gene data show CDR1 as SGHDT and CDR2 as YYEEEE. The CDR3 contains 14 residues. This CDR3 reads CASSLVGRAYEQYF. DNA of the CDR3: TGTGCCAGCAGCTTAGTCGGCAGGGCTTACGAGCAGTACTTC.

The rearrangement links TRBV30 to TRBJ2-3; tentative D call: TRBD2 (6 bases). Germline lookup yields CDR1 GTSNPN and CDR2 SVGIG (reference sequence). CDR3 size: 12 residues. The ends were cut back, 0 bases at V and 15 bases at J, with 16 bases in the middle. The DNA for the CDR3 is TGTGCCTGGAGTGTACGGGAGACTTTGATATATTTT. Translation gives CAWSVRETLIYF.

This sequence joins TRBV6-1 and TRBJ1-1; D is possibly TRBD1 (5 bases). The V end lost 2 bases, the J end lost 3 bases, and 16 bases lay between the germline ends. This CDR3 is built from 16 residues. The germline V gene has CDR1 MNHNS and CDR2 SASEGT. CDR3 DNA: TGTGCCAGCAGTGAATGGCCCGGGGCCGGGGACACTGAAGCTTTCTTT. This encodes CASSEWPGAGDTEAFF.

The chain is built from TRBV15 and TRBJ2-7; 8 bases agree with TRBD1. J gave up 6 bases and V 5 bases, and 9 bases lay outside the gene matches. Germline-derived CDR1 and CDR2 are LNHNV and YYDKDF (reference sequence). This CDR3 region has 14 residues. The chain's CDR3 is CATSQDRVFIEQYF. As DNA, the CDR3 is TGTGCCACCAGCCAGGACAGGGTCTTTATCGAGCAGTACTTC.

This chain connects TRBV18 to TRBJ1-5; possible D gene TRBD1, 5 bases. V gave up 2 bases and J gave up 7 bases, with 9 bases separating them. CDR1 KGHSH and CDR2 LQKENI come from the germline V gene. CDR3 size: 13 residues. The DNA of the CDR3 is TGTGCCAGCTCACCAGAGGGGAAACAGCCCCAGCATTTT. Translated: CASSPEGKQPQHF.

The chain is built from TRBV5-6 and TRBJ2-2, with TRBD2 as a possible D gene (5 bases). Trimming cost V 0 bases and J 6 bases, with 15 bases left between them. This CDR3 contains 16 residues. Per the germline V gene, CDR1 is SGHDT and CDR2 is YYEEEE. DNA for the CDR3: TGTGCCAGCAGCTTGGGGACCCCGGCCGGGGCCGGGGAGCTGTTTTTT. This codes for CASSLGTPAGAGELFF.

CDR3 sequence (DNA): TGTGCCAGCAGCGTTAGTGGCGTCCGGGCCCAAGAGACCCAGTACTTC. Protein product: CASSVSGVRAQETQYF. The chain has TRBV9 and TRBJ2-5; D remains unclear. Germline V gives CDR1 SGDLS, CDR2 YYNGEE. The V end lost 2 bases, the J end lost 1 base, and 15 bases lay between the germline ends. The CDR3 covers 16 residues. Based on the CDR3 plus reference TRBV9 and TRBJ2-5, the full variable domain is DSGVTQTPKHLITATGQRVTLRCSPRSGDLSVYWYQQSLDQGLQFLIQYYNGEERAKGNILERFSAQQFPDLHSELNLSSLELGDSALYFCASSVSGVRAQETQYFGPGTRLLVL.

The chain couples TRBV28 to TRBJ2-1, with 9 bases aligning to TRBD1. The CDR3 spans 15 residues. V shed 3 bases, J shed 7 bases, and the junction held 7 bases outside the gene matches. Germline V gene sequence: CDR1 MDHEN, CDR2 SYDVKM. This CDR3 reads CASSFDGTGTNEQFF. The CDR3 coding sequence is TGTGCCAGCAGTTTCGATGGGACAGGGACGAATGAGCAGTTCTTC.

V and J are TRBV6-6 and TRBJ1-5; D gene unclear. V was shortened by 5 bases and J by 6 bases, with 8 bases between the two germline ends. CDR1 is MNHNY, CDR2 SVGAGI, per germline (reference sequence). The CDR3 is made up of 12 amino acids. DNA for the CDR3: TGTGCCAGCAGTCTTCCCATTCAGCCCCAGCATTTT. Residues: CASSLPIQPQHF.